The 9 T cell receptor beta chains reported below all come from one sample, sequenced in a study of CD8 T cells in ankylosing spondylitis. Whole-study results and caveats: A motif of 7 to 9 highly homologous TCR beta variants was seen as apparently characteristic of ankylosing spondylitis blood.

TCRdb itself ran the 5' RACE reads through MiXCR, one entry per CDR3 protein. The repertoire holds about 800,000 distinct CDR3 sequences, with about an eighth as singletons. These TCRs are of unknown antigen specificity. Input material: blood, either unsorted or a sorted T cell fraction (not recorded which). Receptor source: a male donor with ankylosing spondylitis.

The chain carries TRBV5-1 and TRBJ1-2; weak D call: TRBD1 (6 bases). Germline CDR1 SGHRS, CDR2 YFSETQ. V was trimmed by 4 bases and J by 5 bases, leaving 21 bases between them. CDR3 length: 16 residues. The CDR3 is CASSGLPGQMEYGYTF. The CDR3 DNA reads TGCGCCAGCAGCGGGTTACCCGGACAGATGGAATATGGCTACACCTTC.

This rearrangement joins TRBV5-1 to TRBJ2-5, with 7 bases lining up with TRBD1. CDR3 length: 14 amino acids. V shed 4 bases and J 3 bases; nucleotides not matched to a gene: 6. Germline-derived CDR1 and CDR2 are SGHRS and YFSETQ. The CDR3: CASSQDRIEETQYF. CDR3 DNA sequence: TGCGCCAGCAGCCAGGACAGGATAGAAGAGACCCAGTACTTC.

The chain links TRBV5-1 to TRBJ2-3; 8 bases align to TRBD1. V lost 5 bases and J lost 2; bases outside the gene matches: 1. The germline V gene encodes CDR1 SGHRS and CDR2 YFSETQ. CDR3 length: 13 residues. CDR3 bases: TGCGCCAGCAGGGACAGGGTCACAGATACGCAGTATTTT. Its translation is CASRDRVTDTQYF.

The chain is built from TRBV6-1 and TRBJ2-5; 8 bases are a match to TRBD2. J was trimmed by 5 bases and V by 6 bases; bases with no gene match: 11. Germline CDR1 is MNHNS and CDR2 is SASEGT. The length of the CDR3 is 15 residues. DNA for the CDR3: TGTGCCAGCAGCGCACTACTGACGGGAGGGGAGACCCAGTACTTC. This translates into CASSALLTGGETQYF.

This clonotype was observed many times. V gene TRBV12-3 or TRBV12-4 combines with J gene TRBJ2-1, with a possible D match to TRBD1 (6 bases). CDR3 length: 13 amino acids. Between the trimmed V and J ends, which lost 5 bases and 4 bases, there was a span of 9 bases. The CDR3 bases are TGTGCCAGCAGTCCTGACAGGTACAATGAGCAGTTCTTC. Translation: CASSPDRYNEQFF.

The chain uses TRBV4-2 and TRBJ1-1; D possibly corresponds to TRBD1 (6 bases). This CDR3 is built from 12 residues. The ends were cut back, 8 bases at V and 1 base at J, with 8 bases in the middle. CDR1 and CDR2 from the germline V gene are LGHNA and YNFKEQ. In nucleotides, the CDR3 is TGTGCCAGCGGGACACGGAACACTGAAGCTTTCTTT. Residues: CASGTRNTEAFF.

In its sample, this clonotype was seen a few times. The chain links TRBV18 to TRBJ2-7, with D possibly matching TRBD1 (5 bases). Between the trimmed V and J ends, which lost 6 bases and 2 bases, there was a span of 11 bases. Germline values: CDR1 KGHSH, CDR2 LQKENI. This CDR3 spans 13 amino acids. The CDR3 loop is CASSPRVPYEQYF. Here the CDR3 DNA reads TGTGCCAGCTCTCCCAGGGTTCCCTACGAGCAGTACTTC.

This sequence joins TRBV11-1 and TRBJ1-1, with 8 bases lining up with TRBD1. V lost 4 bases to trimming and J lost 5 bases; unmatched junction nucleotides: 6. Germline V CDR1 and CDR2: SGHAT, FQDESV (reference sequence). This CDR3 region has 14 residues. CDR3 nucleotides: TGTGCCAGCAGCTCCGGGACAGGTATAACTGAAGCTTTCTTT. Amino acid sequence: CASSSGTGITEAFF.

The rearrangement joins TRBV6-5 to TRBJ1-1; D possibly corresponds to TRBD1 (5 bases). In germline, CDR1 is MNHEY, CDR2 SVGAGI. Trimming shortened V by 10 bases and J by 8 bases, and 17 bases separated the two germline ends. The CDR3 spans 12 residues. CDR3 DNA sequence: TGTGCCACCCGATCGGGGGGAAGCGAAGCTTTCTTT. It translates to CATRSGGSEAFF.